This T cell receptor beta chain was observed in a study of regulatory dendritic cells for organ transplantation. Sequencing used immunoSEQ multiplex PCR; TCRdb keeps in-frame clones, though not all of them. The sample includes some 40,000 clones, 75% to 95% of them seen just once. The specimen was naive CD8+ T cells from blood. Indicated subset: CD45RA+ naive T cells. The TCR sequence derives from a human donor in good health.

The DNA of the CDR3 is TGTGCCAGCAGCTTATTTGAAAGACCGGACAGCGGTACAACAGATACGCAGTATTTT. Protein product: CASSLFERPDSGTTDTQYF. V is TRBV13 and J is TRBJ2-3; tentative D call: TRBD1 (6 bases). The V end lost 2 bases, the J end lost 3 bases, and 24 bases lay between the germline ends. The CDR3 length is 19 residues. Per the germline V gene, CDR1 is PRHDT and CDR2 is FYEKMQ (reference sequence).